The next 28 T cell receptor beta chains were all read from a single sample in a study of T cells in Graves' hyperthyroidism and ophthalmopathy. Amplification of TCR beta CDR3 regions used RNA as the template. HTBI primers were employed in a first-round RT-PCR of the TCR CDR3. TCRdb ran MiXCR on the multiplex PCR reads and lists one entry per CDR3 protein. The table records 550,000 to 800,000 distinct CDR3 sequences, roughly 17% of them present only once. The sequenced sample was blood. Every receptor here comes from a man younger than 35 with Graves' hyperthyroidism.

This clonotype showed up just a few times. The rearrangement uses TRBV5-5 and TRBJ2-7; D is perhaps TRBD2 (5 bases). Germline assignment: CDR1 SGHKS and CDR2 YYEKEE (reference sequence). Trimming took 3 bases from V and 0 from J, leaving 10 bases between them. The CDR3 is 14 residues long. As DNA, the CDR3 is TGTGCCAGCAGCTCTCCGGGGTTCTCCTACGAGCAGTACTTC. It translates to CASSSPGFSYEQYF. Complete variable domain (other parts from reference TRBV5-5 and TRBJ2-7): DAGVTQSPTHLIKTRGQQVTLRCSPISGHKSVSWYQQVLGQGPQFIFQYYEKEERGRGNFPDRFSARQFPNYSSELNVNALLLGDSALYLCASSSPGFSYEQYFGPGTRLTVT.

At least ten counts were recorded for this clonotype. The CDR3 region is CSARGLAGVIDTQYF. The CDR3 DNA follows: TGCAGTGCTAGAGGTCTAGCGGGAGTGATAGATACGCAGTATTTT. This chain connects TRBV20-1 to TRBJ2-3; 10 positions agree with TRBD2. This CDR3 contains 15 residues. CDR1 is DFQATT and CDR2 is SNEGSKA in the germline V gene (reference sequence). The V segment lost 1 base and the J segment 5 bases; nucleotides outside the gene matches: 6.

This clonotype was picked up many times. The chain recombines TRBV30 with TRBJ2-5; 11 bases line up with TRBD2. Trimming took 0 bases from V and 3 from J; bases not matched to a gene: 3. The CDR3 length is 15 residues. Germline CDR1 GTSNPN, CDR2 SVGIG (reference sequence). CDR3 bases: TGTGCCTGGAGTGTACTAGCGGGAGTAGAAGAGACCCAGTACTTC. Residues: CAWSVLAGVEETQYF. The whole variable domain, remainder taken from reference TRBV30 and TRBJ2-5, is SQTIHQWPATLVQPVGSPLSLECTVEGTSNPNLYWYRQAAGRGLQLLFYSVGIGQISSEVPQNLSASRPQDRQFILSSKKLLLSDSGFYLCAWSVLAGVEETQYFGPGTRLLVL.

This clonotype has at least ten counts. The junction differs from germline at one of its ends, possibly a read error. The genes are TRBV5-1 and TRBJ2-2, with a tentative D call TRBD1 (5 bases). This CDR3 has 14 residues. Germline V lookup: CDR1 SGHRS, CDR2 YFSETQ. CDR3 residues: CASSLDRNTGELFF. In DNA, the CDR3 is TGTGCCAGCAGCTTAGACAGGAACACCGGGGAGCTGTTTTTT.

This chain connects TRBV19 to TRBJ2-2; TRBD2 matches at 8 bases. Trimming took 1 base from V and 0 from J; bases not matched to a gene: 4. This CDR3 spans 17 amino acids. Germline V CDR1 and CDR2: LNHDA, SQIVND (reference sequence). As DNA, the CDR3 is TGTGCCAGTAGTATAGTCGGACTAGCTGCGAACACCGGGGAGCTGTTTTTT. Encoded protein: CASSIVGLAANTGELFF. The full variable domain, with the rest looked up from reference TRBV19 and TRBJ2-2, is DGGITQSPKYLFRKEGQNVTLSCEQNLNHDAMYWYRQDPGQGLRLIYYSQIVNDFQKGDIAEGYSVSREKKESFPLTVTSAQKNPTAFYLCASSIVGLAANTGELFFGEGSRLTVL.

This clonotype was observed a few times. The chain has TRBV20-1 and TRBJ1-3; D is uncertain. V lost 1 base, J lost 2 bases, and 6 bases lay in between. Germline values: CDR1 DFQATT, CDR2 SNEGSKA (reference sequence). This CDR3 comprises 13 residues. CDR3 amino acids: CSARGTAGNTIYF. CDR3 nucleotide sequence: TGCAGTGCTAGAGGGACCGCTGGAAACACCATATATTTT.

Many counts were recorded for this clonotype. The V and J genes are TRBV20-1 and TRBJ1-1; the D gene is possibly TRBD1 (5 bases). The CDR3 extends over 14 amino acids. V was clipped by 2 bases and J by 0 bases, with 10 bases between them. The V gene's germline CDR1 is DFQATT and CDR2 SNEGSKA (reference sequence). CDR3 in amino acids: CSARQRGMNTEAFF. The CDR3 DNA sequence: TGCAGTGCTAGACAGAGGGGTATGAACACTGAAGCTTTCTTT.

V and J are TRBV20-1 and TRBJ2-7; no definite D call. V was trimmed by 1 base and J by 4 bases, leaving 11 bases between them. Germline CDR1 reads DFQATT; CDR2 reads SNEGSKA (reference sequence). The CDR3 is 13 amino acids. The CDR3 here is CSARVSASYEQYF. CDR3 DNA: TGCAGTGCTAGAGTCTCGGCCTCGTACGAGCAGTACTTC.

This clonotype appeared many times. Germline and junction disagree at one end, which may indicate a read error. This chain joins TRBV2 and TRBJ1-1; D may be TRBD1 (5 bases). The germline CDR1 and CDR2 sequences are SNHLY and FYNNEI. The CDR3 runs to 14 residues. The CDR3, as DNA: TGTGCCAGCAGAGAAGGGACGAGCCACACTGAAGCTTTCTTT. Amino acids: CASREGTSHTEAFF.

At least ten counts were recorded for this clonotype. The V and J genes are TRBV28 and TRBJ2-1; D gene ambiguous. Between the trimmed V and J ends, which lost 2 bases and 5 bases, there was a span of 10 bases. Germline V lookup: CDR1 MDHEN, CDR2 SYDVKM. The CDR3 consists of 14 residues. The CDR3 here is CASSLVESNNEQFF. The CDR3, as DNA: TGTGCCAGCAGTTTAGTTGAGAGCAACAATGAGCAGTTCTTC.

This clonotype was recorded only once. The chain recombines TRBV12-3 or TRBV12-4 with TRBJ2-5; D is possibly TRBD1 (6 bases). Trimming shortened V by 0 bases and J by 5 bases, and 10 bases separated the two germline ends. The CDR3 runs 14 residues. The CDR3 spells CASSLAQGGETQYF. In DNA, the CDR3 is TGTGCCAGCAGTTTAGCACAGGGCGGGGAGACCCAGTACTTC.

This clonotype was seen a handful of times. This could be a read error, since a much larger clone is one nucleotide away. The CDR3 region is CASSRGGYSYEQYF. The CDR3 DNA reads TGTGCCAGCAGTAGGGGGGGGTACTCCTACGAGCAGTACTTC. The rearrangement joins TRBV28 to TRBJ2-7; a possible D gene is TRBD2 (7 bases). V gave up 5 bases and J gave up 0 bases, with 11 bases separating them. CDR3 length: 14 amino acids. CDR1 and CDR2 from the germline V gene are MDHEN and SYDVKM.

The chain joins TRBV10-3 to TRBJ2-3; D may be TRBD1 (5 bases). Germline-derived CDR1 and CDR2 are ENHRY and SYGVKD. The CDR3 is 18 residues long. V shed 4 bases and J shed 4 bases, with 24 bases lying between them. The DNA of the CDR3 is TGTGCCATCAGTGCAGGACACAGGAGTCGGCCAGAGGCAGATACGCAGTATTTT. Translation gives CAISAGHRSRPEADTQYF.

The chain uses TRBV4-1 and TRBJ2-2, with TRBD2 matching 13 bases. J was trimmed by 6 bases and V by 5 bases; bases with no gene match: 12. Germline CDR1 reads MGHRA; CDR2 reads YSYEKL. This CDR3 has 18 amino acids. The CDR3 is CASSIPGLAGKRPGELFF. CDR3 nucleotides: TGCGCCAGCAGCATCCCGGGACTAGCGGGAAAGCGCCCCGGGGAGCTGTTTTTT.

V and J are TRBV19 and TRBJ1-1; no clear D gene. This CDR3 has 14 residues. Germline V gene sequence: CDR1 LNHDA, CDR2 SQIVND (reference sequence). Trimming took 5 bases from V and 1 from J, leaving 11 bases between them. The chain's CDR3 is CASSPLLANTEAFF. Here the CDR3 DNA reads TGTGCCAGTAGTCCCCTACTTGCGAACACTGAAGCTTTCTTT.

This clonotype appeared many times. The rearrangement joins TRBV28 to TRBJ2-7, with TRBD2 as a possible D gene (6 bases). This CDR3 spans 15 amino acids. Germline V gives CDR1 MDHEN, CDR2 SYDVKM. Trimming cost V 2 bases and J 1 base, with 12 bases left between them. As DNA, the CDR3 is TGTGCCAGCAGTTTACCGGGAGCCGTATCCTACGAGCAGTACTTC. Its translation is CASSLPGAVSYEQYF.

This clonotype has ten or more counts. This sequence joins TRBV28 and TRBJ1-6, with 7 bases fitting TRBD1. Germline values: CDR1 MDHEN, CDR2 SYDVKM. The CDR3 runs to 14 residues. Trimming at V came to 6 bases and at J to 10 bases, leaving 9 bases not matched to a gene. The CDR3 DNA follows: TGTGCCAGCAGGATGATGACAGGGTTATCACCCCTCCACTTT. Its protein product is CASRMMTGLSPLHF.

The chain carries TRBV9 and TRBJ1-2; 11 nucleotides match TRBD1. The junction had 9 bases not matched to a gene; V was cut back by 4 bases and J by 4 bases. Germline V gene sequence: CDR1 SGDLS, CDR2 YYNGEE. The CDR3 is made up of 16 amino acids. CDR3 protein: CASSLYSGTGGYGYTF. The CDR3 DNA reads TGTGCCAGCAGCTTGTATTCCGGGACAGGGGGCTATGGCTACACCTTC.

This clonotype occurred a few times. The chain is built from TRBV6-1 and TRBJ2-6; D unresolved. CDR1 MNHNS and CDR2 SASEGT come from the germline V gene. The ends were cut back, 3 bases at V and 0 bases at J, with 12 bases in the middle. CDR3 size: 17 residues. Written as DNA, the CDR3 is TGTGCCAGCAGTGATGATCGGCAGCCCTCTGGGGCCAACGTCCTGACTTTC. This encodes CASSDDRQPSGANVLTF.

V is TRBV7-3 and J is TRBJ2-1; 8 bases line up with TRBD2. V trimming: 4 bases; J trimming: 6 bases; junction bases outside the gene matches: 11. This CDR3 has 16 residues. Germline CDR1 SGHTA, CDR2 FQGTGA. The CDR3 DNA follows: TGTGCCAGCAGCTCCTTGGGGCGGGAGGTGGTCAATGAGCAGTTCTTC. It codes for CASSSLGREVVNEQFF.

This clonotype was recorded at least ten times. The chain has TRBV2 and TRBJ1-5; no definite D call. The ends were cut back, 1 base at V and 4 bases at J, with 11 bases in the middle. The V gene's germline CDR1 is SNHLY and CDR2 FYNNEI. This CDR3 comprises 15 residues. CDR3 region: CASSEGFETNQPQHF. CDR3 bases: TGTGCCAGCAGTGAAGGGTTTGAGACTAATCAGCCCCAGCATTTT.

This clonotype was found many times. This sequence joins TRBV12-3 or TRBV12-4 and TRBJ2-1; D gene uncertain. V was pared by 1 base and J by 12 bases, with 7 bases between. This CDR3 spans 11 amino acids. The CDR3 loop is CASSLGVGQFF. The CDR3 DNA reads TGTGCCAGCAGTTTAGGGGTTGGGCAGTTCTTC.

The chain employs TRBV27 and TRBJ2-1, with D hard to call. Trimming removed 5 bases from V and 9 bases from J, with 14 bases in between. The V gene's germline CDR1 is MNHEY and CDR2 SMNVEV (reference sequence). The CDR3 sequence is 13 residues long. The CDR3 protein is CASSPFSRTEQFF. DNA of the CDR3: TGTGCCAGCAGTCCGTTTAGTCGGACTGAGCAGTTCTTC.

In the case of this clonotype: One end of the junction does not line up with germline, which may come from a read error. The CDR3 reads CASSALAFYNEQSF. The CDR3 region has the DNA TGTGCCAGCAGTGCCCTAGCGTTTTACAATGAGCAGTCCTTC. The chain is built from TRBV6-2 or TRBV6-3 and TRBJ2-1, with a weak D call TRBD2 (6 bases). Germline lookup yields CDR1 MNHEY and CDR2 SVGEGT. The CDR3 spans 14 residues.

With regard to this clonotype: Given a much more abundant clone one base away, this may be a read error. The chain joins TRBV7-9 to TRBJ2-7, with 8 bases aligning to TRBD2. This CDR3 contains 15 residues. V lost 8 bases and J lost 2; bases outside the gene matches: 11. The germline gives CDR1 SEHNR, CDR2 FQNEAQ (reference sequence). The CDR3, as DNA: TGTGCCAGCGGCCGTGCCGGGAGGGGCGCCTACGAGCAGTACTTC. Its translation: CASGRAGRGAYEQYF.

V gene TRBV5-1 combines with J gene TRBJ2-1; 10 bases agree with TRBD2. Trimming at V came to 7 bases and at J to 7 bases, leaving 11 bases not matched to a gene. CDR3 size: 15 residues. CDR1 is SGHRS, CDR2 YFSETQ, per germline. The CDR3 sequence: CASEHGLAGVNEQFF. The CDR3 region has the DNA TGCGCCAGCGAACATGGGCTAGCGGGAGTGAATGAGCAGTTCTTC.

The sample holds a few counts of this clonotype. Written as DNA, the CDR3 is TGCGCCAGCAGCCAAGGGCCCCCAGAGCTTTCCAGTCAGCCCCAGCATTTT. Translated, it gives CASSQGPPELSSQPQHF. V and J are TRBV4-1 and TRBJ1-5, with unresolved D. There are 17 residues in the CDR3. Germline CDR1 and CDR2: MGHRA and YSYEKL. Trimming removed 1 base at V and 6 bases at J, with 19 bases between.

V and J are TRBV6-1 and TRBJ2-7; 7 nucleotides align to TRBD1. Germline values: CDR1 MNHNS, CDR2 SASEGT. This CDR3 is 13 amino acids long. V was clipped by 6 bases and J by 6 bases; unmatched bases: 8. The CDR3 loop reads CASRGTEAPEQYF. CDR3 in DNA: TGTGCCAGCAGGGGGACAGAGGCCCCCGAGCAGTACTTC.